The entry that follows covers one T cell receptor beta chain sequence. Those who participated ranged in age from roughly 18 to 90 years and resided in around 22 US areas. Each participant's cohort was designated according to participant-reported clinical history. These data belong to a study of blood T cell repertoires in COVID-19. About the study: Whether acute or convalescent, the COVID-19 samples came from the United States, Italy and Spain. The analysed material was cDNA or gDNA that came from T cells, B-cell-depleted T cells, or PBMCs.

Profiled with immunoSEQ multiplex PCR; TCRdb holds only in-frame clones, not every one. The table has roughly 240,000 clones, 65% to 90% seen once. Germline V gives CDR1 SGHTA, CDR2 FQGNSA. V was shortened by 2 bases and J by 5 bases, with 21 bases between the two germline ends. The CDR3 extends over 17 amino acids. Sequenced sample: PBMCs or T cells enriched from blood (not recorded which). This receptor was obtained from a woman between 45 and 65 years old with acute COVID-19. This chain links TRBV7-2 with TRBJ2-5; possibly TRBD2 for D (5 bases). The DNA of the CDR3 is TGTGCCAGCAGCTTAAGGTTTACTAGGACCCTCAAGGAGACCCAGTACTTC. Its translation is CASSLRFTRTLKETQYF.